Below, 25 T cell receptor beta chains from the same sample are listed, as sequenced in a study of shared clonotypes between healthy human individuals. Repertoires were generated with immunoSEQ multiplex PCR, while TCRdb's copy carries only in-frame clones and drops some. The sample shows 2 million to 2.5 million clones, 85% to 95% of them seen only once. Sequences were obtained from naive CD4+ T cells from PBMCs. This sample's subset: CD45RA+ positively selected. These receptor sequences come from a young man in good health. Some clones in this sample may be carry-over from other donors' samples.

This chain joins TRBV29-1 and TRBJ2-5; 10 positions agree with TRBD1. This CDR3 spans 11 amino acids. CDR1 and CDR2 (germline): SQVTM, ANQGSEA. The DNA for the CDR3 is TGCAGGGGGGACAGGGGAGGGACCCAGTACTTC. This encodes CRGDRGGTQYF.

In its sample, this clone was seen a few times. The chain combines TRBV28 with TRBJ1-1; TRBD1 aligns across 8 bases. The ends lost 4 bases at V and 5 bases at J; junction bases unmatched: 6. The CDR3 spans 14 residues. The V gene's germline CDR1 is MDHEN and CDR2 SYDVKM. The CDR3 nucleotides are TGTGCCAGCAGTTCCACAGGGGGGTGGACTGAAGCTTTCTTT. This encodes CASSSTGGWTEAFF.

The chain links TRBV5-6 to TRBJ2-5, with TRBD1 identical over 7 bases. J gave up 0 bases and V 4 bases, and 6 bases lay outside the gene matches. This CDR3 region has 15 residues. Germline CDR1 SGHDT, CDR2 YYEEEE. The CDR3 DNA reads as TGTGCCAGCAGCGTGGGACAGTATTACCAAGAGACCCAGTACTTC. Translating gives CASSVGQYYQETQYF.

A word on this clone: A read error is likely, as this CDR3 ends without the conserved phenylalanine or tryptophan. The DNA is omitted, as the CDR3 cannot be located on it reliably, and the CDR3 follows TCRdb's listing. The genes are TRBV10-2 and TRBJ1-2. The CDR3 is made up of 11 amino acids, end residues included. The germline V gene encodes CDR1 WSHSY and CDR2 SAAADI. The CDR3 loop reads CASSDGGTATI.

This chain joins TRBV2 and TRBJ2-7; D is ambiguous. The CDR3 consists of 16 residues. Trimming removed 2 bases from V and 2 bases from J, with 16 bases in between. CDR1 and CDR2 from the germline V gene are SNHLY and FYNNEI. Written as DNA, the CDR3 is TGTGCCAGCAGTGAACCTCCCAGCAGTGCTCCCTACGAGCAGTACTTC. Amino acids: CASSEPPSSAPYEQYF. Together with reference TRBV2 and TRBJ2-7, the CDR3 gives the full variable domain: EPEVTQTPSHQVTQMGQEVILRCVPISNHLYFYWYRQILGQKVEFLVSFYNNEISEKSEIFDDQFSVERPDGSNFTLKIRSTKLEDSAMYFCASSEPPSSAPYEQYFGPGTRLTVT.

Concerning this clone: Other DNA sequences from this sample encode an identical CDR3 as well. This chain connects TRBV7-9 to TRBJ2-1; weak D call: TRBD2 (5 bases). The CDR3 is made up of 13 amino acids. V was cut by 6 bases and J by 0 bases, with 6 bases left in between. Germline V gene lookup returns CDR1 SEHNR and CDR2 FQNEAQ (reference sequence). The CDR3 sequence is CASRGSSYNEQFF. The CDR3 DNA follows: TGTGCCAGCAGAGGGAGCTCCTACAATGAGCAGTTCTTC.

This chain links TRBV7-9 with TRBJ1-1; D might be TRBD1 (5 bases). The CDR3 has 17 amino acids. V lost 4 bases, J lost 2 bases, and 20 bases lay in between. Germline V gene sequence: CDR1 SEHNR, CDR2 FQNEAQ (reference sequence). The CDR3 DNA sequence: TGTGCCAGCAGCTCCCTCTTTGTGAGGGGCGGAAACACTGAAGCTTTCTTT. Translation: CASSSLFVRGGNTEAFF.

The V call is TRBV7-8, the J call TRBJ1-2, with D perhaps matching TRBD1 (5 bases). V lost 0 bases and J lost 3, with 20 bases in between. Germline V gene lookup returns CDR1 SGHVS and CDR2 FQNEAQ. The CDR3 is 18 amino acids. The chain's CDR3 is CASSLAFQGRVSDYGYTF. The CDR3 DNA follows: TGTGCCAGCAGCTTAGCGTTTCAGGGTAGGGTTTCGGACTATGGCTACACCTTC.

J is TRBJ2-1 and V is TRBV7-3; TRBD1 matches 10 bases. In germline, CDR1 is SGHTA, CDR2 FQGTGA. V was clipped by 5 bases and J by 8 bases; unmatched bases: 15. The CDR3 loop spans 17 amino acids. This chain's CDR3 is CASSPKVLGQGRDEQFF. The CDR3 bases are TGTGCCAGCAGCCCGAAAGTGTTGGGACAGGGGAGGGATGAGCAGTTCTTC.

The chain recombines TRBV5-1 with TRBJ1-2, with 9 positions matching TRBD1. V lost 4 bases, J lost 1 base, and 5 bases stayed unmatched. The germline gives CDR1 SGHRS, CDR2 YFSETQ. This CDR3 is 15 amino acids long. CDR3 residues: CASSLGQGFNYGYTF. Here the CDR3 DNA reads TGCGCCAGCAGCCTGGGACAGGGTTTTAACTATGGCTACACCTTC.

V and J are TRBV5-4 and TRBJ1-2, with a tentative D call TRBD1 (6 bases). Germline V lookup: CDR1 SGHNT, CDR2 YYREEE (reference sequence). This CDR3 is 16 amino acids long. Trimming took off 5 bases at V and 3 bases at J, with 20 bases between the two ends. CDR3 protein: CASRLGSGAEYYGYTF. CDR3 bases: TGTGCCAGCAGGCTGGGGTCGGGGGCCGAGTACTATGGCTACACCTTC.

The chain has TRBV7-9 and TRBJ1-2; D call uncertain. Germline V lookup: CDR1 SEHNR, CDR2 FQNEAQ (reference sequence). The CDR3 extends over 14 amino acids. Trimming took off 5 bases at V and 2 bases at J, with 12 bases between the two ends. CDR3 nucleotide sequence: TGTGCCAGCAGCCTCCGGGCTGGGAACTATGGCTACACCTTC. It translates to CASSLRAGNYGYTF.

This clone was seen a single time. The rearrangement links TRBV18 to TRBJ2-5; D may be TRBD1 (5 bases). The CDR3 is made up of 15 amino acids. The ends were cut back, 2 bases at V and 4 bases at J, with 14 bases in the middle. Germline V gene sequence: CDR1 KGHSH, CDR2 LQKENI. This CDR3 is CASSPWSQGGETQYF. CDR3 nucleotide sequence: TGTGCCAGCTCACCATGGAGCCAGGGTGGAGAGACCCAGTACTTC.

The chain employs TRBV7-6 and TRBJ2-7; 11 nucleotides match TRBD2. This CDR3 is built from 15 residues. V gave up 5 bases and J gave up 6 bases; unmatched junction bases: 9. CDR1 and CDR2 (germline): SGHVS, FNYEAQ. This CDR3 is CASSPRDLAGGEQYF. The CDR3 DNA is TGTGCCAGCAGCCCCCGAGATCTAGCGGGAGGCGAGCAGTACTTC.

With respect to this clone: Other DNA sequences in this sample translate to the same CDR3. This chain uses TRBV5-1 with TRBJ2-7, with 9 nucleotides matching TRBD1. J was trimmed by 5 bases and V by 3 bases; bases with no gene match: 6. The CDR3 runs 14 residues. Germline V gives CDR1 SGHRS, CDR2 YFSETQ. CDR3 sequence (DNA): TGCGCCAGCAGCTCCGGGACAGGGATCCACGAGCAGTACTTC. It yields the protein CASSSGTGIHEQYF.

The chain recombines TRBV5-1 with TRBJ2-1, with 8 bases fitting TRBD2. The CDR3 covers 17 residues. Trimming cost V 1 base and J 0 bases; bases outside gene matches: 6. CDR1 SGHRS and CDR2 YFSETQ come from the germline V gene. The CDR3 region is CASSLRRLAGSYNEQFF. CDR3 bases: TGCGCCAGCAGCTTGAGGCGGCTAGCGGGCTCCTACAATGAGCAGTTCTTC.

This clone has a single count. The chain couples TRBV7-7 to TRBJ2-7; a possible D gene is TRBD1 (6 bases). The CDR3 extends over 13 amino acids. Deletions cut 1 base from V and 2 bases from J, with 6 bases between. Germline V gene data show CDR1 as SSHAT and CDR2 as FNYEAQ (reference sequence). The CDR3, as DNA: TGTGCCAGCAGCTTAGGGGACACCTACGAGCAGTACTTC. This gives the protein CASSLGDTYEQYF.

The CDR3 DNA is TGTGCCAGCAGCCGTGGACAGGACCAAGAGACCCAGTACTTC. Protein: CASSRGQDQETQYF. The V and J genes are TRBV14 and TRBJ2-5; 7 nucleotides agree with TRBD1. Germline-derived CDR1 and CDR2 are SGHDN and FVKESK. The CDR3 is 14 amino acids. Unmatched junction bases numbered 2, after V lost 4 bases and J lost 0 bases. The whole variable domain, filled in from reference TRBV14 and TRBJ2-5, reads EAGVTQFPSHSVIEKGQTVTLRCDPISGHDNLYWYRRVMGKEIKFLLHFVKESKQDESGMPNNRFLAERTGGTYSTLKVQPAELEDSGVYFCASSRGQDQETQYFGPGTRLLVL.

This chain links TRBV11-2 with TRBJ2-1; the D is unclear. The CDR3 extends over 17 amino acids. Germline values: CDR1 SGHAT, CDR2 FQNNGV. The germline V and J ends were trimmed by 1 base and 0 bases, with 13 bases remaining between them. The CDR3 region has the DNA TGTGCCAGCAGCTTAGTTCCGTTGTCAAACTCCTACAATGAGCAGTTCTTC. This gives the protein CASSLVPLSNSYNEQFF.

This clone was picked up a small number of times. The CDR3 region has the DNA TGTGCCAGCATCAGAGCGGTTAACACTGAAGCTTTCTTT. Protein sequence: CASIRAVNTEAFF. The chain has TRBV6-6 and TRBJ1-1; no clear D gene. Trimming took off 7 bases at V and 2 bases at J, with 11 bases between the two ends. This CDR3 is 13 amino acids long. Germline loops: CDR1 MNHNY, CDR2 SVGAGI (reference sequence).

J is TRBJ1-2 and V is TRBV20-1; tentative D call: TRBD1 (5 bases). Trimming took 6 bases from V and 8 from J, leaving 13 bases between them. Germline V CDR1 and CDR2: DFQATT, SNEGSKA (reference sequence). This CDR3 has 11 residues. This chain's CDR3 is CSAGAYRGYTF. CDR3 bases: TGCAGTGCCGGGGCGTACCGCGGCTACACCTTC.

The chain couples TRBV19 to TRBJ2-5, with a tentative D call TRBD1 (6 bases). The CDR3 sequence is 15 residues long. Looked up from germline, CDR1 is LNHDA and CDR2 is SQIVND (reference sequence). V lost 6 bases and J lost 3, with 17 bases in between. CDR3 amino acids: CASRGIEGQKETQYF. The CDR3 DNA follows: TGTGCCAGTAGGGGGATAGAAGGACAGAAAGAGACCCAGTACTTC.

The chain uses TRBV28 and TRBJ1-2; 8 bases line up with TRBD1. This CDR3 has 15 residues. The V and J ends lost 6 bases and 4 bases, in that order; junction bases with no gene match: 10. CDR1 is MDHEN, CDR2 SYDVKM, per germline. The CDR3 region is CASSPDRGVIYGYTF. The CDR3 DNA is TGTGCCAGCAGCCCAGACAGGGGAGTAATCTATGGCTACACCTTC.

As to this clone: This sample includes further DNA sequences coding for the same CDR3. The chain uses TRBV18 and TRBJ2-3; TRBD1 matches 9 bases. CDR3 length: 14 amino acids. Germline V gene data show CDR1 as KGHSH and CDR2 as LQKENI. V shed 4 bases, J shed 4 bases, and the junction held 3 bases outside the gene matches. CDR3 sequence reads: CASSLGQGADTQYF. In DNA, the CDR3 is TGTGCCAGCTCACTGGGACAGGGAGCAGATACGCAGTATTTT.

The chain carries TRBV27 and TRBJ1-5; D might be TRBD1 (5 bases). The CDR3 is 16 residues long. Trimming took 0 bases from V and 0 from J, leaving 9 bases between them. Germline V lookup: CDR1 MNHEY, CDR2 SMNVEV (reference sequence). The CDR3 DNA reads as TGTGCCAGCAGTTTATCCCGAGGGGTTAGCAATCAGCCCCAGCATTTT. It encodes CASSLSRGVSNQPQHF.